This T cell receptor beta chain was identified in a study of shared clonotypes between healthy human individuals. Study context: Ranging from 18 to 49 in age, donors were a couple of women and a few men.

Nashville, Tennessee was home to all donors, who were Caucasian adults. Germline V gives CDR1 SGHNT, CDR2 YYREEE (reference sequence). Trimming removed 1 base at V and 8 bases at J, with 13 bases between. CDR3 length equals 15 residues. Each cell subset's genomic DNA was divided evenly among several immunoSEQ plates. Here immunoSEQ multiplex PCR was the method, and the copy in TCRdb shows in-frame clones only, minus some. The sample carries 2,100,000 or so clones, almost 96% recorded once. The sequencing sample was made of naive CD4+ T cells sorted from blood. The subset was: CD45RA+ positively selected. The chain uses TRBV5-4 and TRBJ1-6; TRBD1 is a possible D gene (6 bases). The receptor comes from a man younger than 35 in good health. DNA of the CDR3: TGTGCCAGCAGCTTGTCTTTTGGGGGCGATTCACCCCTCCACTTT. Translation gives CASSLSFGGDSPLHF. Together with reference TRBV5-4 and TRBJ1-6, the CDR3 gives the full variable domain: ETGVTQSPTHLIKTRGQQVTLRCSSQSGHNTVSWYQQALGQGPQFIFQYYREEENGRGNFPPRFSGLQFPNYSSELNVNALELDDSALYLCASSLSFGGDSPLHFGNGTRLTVT.